The rows below give T cell receptor beta chains drawn from one sample of a study of blood T cell repertoires in COVID-19. TCRdb's table, derived via immunoSEQ multiplex PCR, lists solely in-frame clones and lacks some. The data show over 60,000 clones, 65% to 90% seen once. The sample was peripheral blood. The receptors here all came from a man aged 45-65 years with COVID-19, enrolled during active disease. Both conserved end residues are part of each CDR3. Each record gives: clone size, CDR3 length, V gene, D gene, J gene, CDR3 DNA, CDR3 protein. D genes are given only for firm matches. Clone size is stated in some rows and not others, as once, few, many or a class when expanded.

>-|14|TRBV11-2|TRBD2|TRBJ2-2
TGTGCCAGCAGCTTAGCGGGAGGGACCGGGGAGCTGTTTTTT
CASSLAGGTGELFF
>once|14|TRBV3-1/TRBV3-2|TRBD2|TRBJ2-7
TGTGCCAGCAGCCAACGCAGCGGGAGAGGCGAGCAGTACTTC
CASSQRSGRGEQYF
>-|17|TRBV3-1/TRBV3-2|-|TRBJ2-6
TGTGCCAGCAGCCAAGGGGTCGGGGGAACTGGGGCCAACGTCCTGACTTTC
CASSQGVGGTGANVLTF
>-|11|TRBV20-1|-|TRBJ1-2
TGCAGTGCCTCCTATAGATATGGCTACACCTTC
CSASYRYGYTF
>-|17|TRBV5-1|TRBD2|TRBJ2-4
TGCGCCAGCAGCTTGGAAGTGCGGGAGGGCCCGGGAAACATTCAGTACTTC
CASSLEVREGPGNIQYF
>-|13|TRBV2|-|TRBJ2-5
TGTGCCAGCAGTGGACCTAGCACGGGGACCCAGTACTTC
CASSGPSTGTQYF
>few|15|TRBV27|-|TRBJ2-5
TGTGCCAGCAGTCTGGGGGGGGGCCCGCAAGAGACCCAGTACTTC
CASSLGGGPQETQYF
>-|14|TRBV5-1|-|TRBJ1-1
TGCGCCAGCAGCTTGGCCCTAGGCAACACTGAAGCTTTCTTT
CASSLALGNTEAFF
>-|15|TRBV6-5|TRBD1|TRBJ2-7
TGTGCCAGCAGAAAACAAGGACAGGGGGCCTACGAGCAGTACTTC
CASRKQGQGAYEQYF
>-|13|TRBV2|-|TRBJ1-1
TGTGCCAGCAAGCGCGGGGAGAACACTGAAGCTTTCTTT
CASKRGENTEAFF
>-|16|TRBV2|TRBD1|TRBJ2-6
TGTGCCAGCAGTAGGGACAGGGAAACAGGGGCCAACGTCCTGACTTTC
CASSRDRETGANVLTF
>-|14|TRBV28|-|TRBJ1-3
TGTGCCAGCTCGAGTCCCCTCTCTGGAAACACCATATATTTT
CASSSPLSGNTIYF
>-|21|TRBV6-2/TRBV6-3|TRBD1|TRBJ2-7
TGTGCCAGCAGTTACTCGATAGGGGACAGGGGGCGCGGGACACCTTCCTACGAGCAGTACTTC
CASSYSIGDRGRGTPSYEQYF
>-|14|TRBV5-6|-|TRBJ1-2
TGTGCCAGCAGCCTCCCAGGGTATCAGGATGGCTACACCTTC
CASSLPGYQDGYTF
>-|16|TRBV6-2/TRBV6-3|TRBD1|TRBJ2-7
TGTGCCAGCAGTTACTTCGGACAGGCGACGCAGGACGAGCAGTACTTC
CASSYFGQATQDEQYF
>-|21|TRBV4-1|-|TRBJ2-7
TGCGCCAGCAGCCAAGATGGGGCCCTGTCGTCGGGGGGCGGGAGATTCTACGAGCAGTACTTC
CASSQDGALSSGGGRFYEQYF
>few|15|TRBV3-1/TRBV3-2|TRBD2|TRBJ2-7
TGTGCCAGCAGCCAATTTGAGCGGGATACCTACGAGCAGTACTTC
CASSQFERDTYEQYF
>-|14|TRBV6-5|-|TRBJ1-5
TGTGCCAGCAGCTTTGACAGGAGCAATCAGCCCCAGCATTTT
CASSFDRSNQPQHF
>-|14|TRBV6-5|-|TRBJ2-7
TGTGCCAGCAGTTACGCCCTTCGGGCCTACGAGCAGTACTTC
CASSYALRAYEQYF
>-|15|TRBV28|TRBD1|TRBJ2-2
TGTGCCAGCAGGTGGGACAGGGCAAGGACCGGGGAGCTGTTTTTT
CASRWDRARTGELFF
>-|13|TRBV5-4|-|TRBJ2-3
TGTGCCAGCAGCTTGCTCGTCACAGATACGCAGTATTTT
CASSLLVTDTQYF
>few|15|TRBV11-1|-|TRBJ2-3
TGTGCCAGCAGCTTAGGGCGGGACCGGACAGATACGCAGTATTTT
CASSLGRDRTDTQYF
>-|15|TRBV10-1|TRBD1|TRBJ1-5
TGCGCCCGCCGACAGGGGCCCTTTACCCATCAGCCCCAGCATTTT
CARRQGPFTHQPQHF
>once|14|TRBV3-1/TRBV3-2|-|TRBJ2-7
TGTGCCAGCAGTTTCCAGGGCAGCTCCTACGAGCAGTACTTC
CASSFQGSSYEQYF
>-|13|TRBV14|-|TRBJ1-1
TGTGCCAGCAGCCAAGCAGGGTTCACTGAAGCTTTCTTT
CASSQAGFTEAFF
>-|14|TRBV6-5|TRBD1|TRBJ1-2
TGTGCCAGCAGAATAGGACAGGGGGAATCTGGCTACACCTTC
CASRIGQGESGYTF
>-|14|TRBV2|TRBD1|TRBJ1-5
TGTGCCAGCAGCTACGGACAGGGAGTTCAGCCCCAGCATTTT
CASSYGQGVQPQHF
>-|16|TRBV10-1|TRBD2|TRBJ2-3
TGCGCCAGCAGTGAGTTACAAGCGGGAGATTCAGATACGCAGTATTTT
CASSELQAGDSDTQYF
>-|12|TRBV28|-|TRBJ2-1
TGTGCCAGCAGTTTATTGACAAATGAGCAGTTCTTC
CASSLLTNEQFF
>once|16|TRBV20-1|TRBD2|TRBJ2-1
TGCAGTGCTAGTGGGCTAGCGGGAGACAACTACAATGAGCAGTTCTTC
CSASGLAGDNYNEQFF
>many|13|TRBV6-1|-|TRBJ1-1
TGTGCCAGCAGTGAATCAGGGATCACTGAAGCTTTCTTT
CASSESGITEAFF
>-|16|TRBV19|-|TRBJ1-2
TGTGCCAGTAGTATAGGCAGAGGGAAGGTTGACTATGGCTACACCTTC
CASSIGRGKVDYGYTF
>-|15|TRBV9|-|TRBJ2-1
TGTGCCAGCAGCGTAGAGCCCTCCCCCCGGGGTGAGCAGTTCTTC
CASSVEPSPRGEQFF
>-|14|TRBV4-1|-|TRBJ1-1
TGCGCCAGCAGCCAAAGGGGTGCTGGGCCTGAAGCTTTCTTT
CASSQRGAGPEAFF
>few|15|TRBV6-5|TRBD2|TRBJ2-2
TGTGCCAGCAGGTCCTGGCGGGAGGGGTCCGGGGAGCTGTTTTTT
CASRSWREGSGELFF
>-|14|TRBV5-4|TRBD1|TRBJ1-1
TGTGCCAGCAGCCTCGGACAGGGGGAGACTGAAGCTTTCTTT
CASSLGQGETEAFF
>-|15|TRBV7-9|-|TRBJ1-6
TGTGCCAGCACCCCTGGGGAAACGGGAAATTCACCCCTCCACTTT
CASTPGETGNSPLHF
>-|14|TRBV7-6|-|TRBJ1-5
TGTGCCAGCAGCCCACAGGGAGCCCATCAGCCCCAGCATTTT
CASSPQGAHQPQHF
>-|15|TRBV29-1|TRBD1|TRBJ2-3
TGCAGCGTTGAGGGACAGGGGTCGAGGGTAGATACGCAGTATTTT
CSVEGQGSRVDTQYF
>-|17|TRBV10-1|TRBD2|TRBJ2-7
TGCGCCAGCAGTGAGTGTTCCCCCCAGCGGGAGTCCTACGAGCAGTACTTC
CASSECSPQRESYEQYF
>-|17|TRBV11-2|-|TRBJ1-1
TGTGCCAGCAGCTTCCCCATGGCAGGGGCTCTAGGCACTGAAGCTTTCTTT
CASSFPMAGALGTEAFF
>-|17|TRBV6-2/TRBV6-3|TRBD2|TRBJ2-7
TGTGCCAGCAGCCCTCCCTGGAGCGGGAGGGCCAGGAACGAGCAGTACTTC
CASSPPWSGRARNEQYF
>-|12|TRBV6-5|-|TRBJ2-7
TGTGCCAGTAGTCCCCACGGCTACGAGCAGTACTTC
CASSPHGYEQYF
>-|14|TRBV29-1|TRBD2|TRBJ2-5
TGCAGCGCTGGGACCGGGACAGCTAGCGGGAGCTTGTACTTC
CSAGTGTASGSLYF